This TCR beta chain was identified during a study of cytomegalovirus exposure and HLA in healthy donors. Comment on this clone: As yet, its antigen is unknown.

The length of the CDR3 is 14 residues. Germline V CDR1 and CDR2: SGHDN, FVKESK. Trimming pared 0 bases from V and 6 bases from J, leaving 11 bases between. The PCR was carried out with 60 Vbeta primers and 13 Jbeta primers. Sequenced by immunoSEQ multiplex PCR; TCRdb stores in-frame clones only, minus some. The sample lists some 110,000 clones, around 83% occurring once. Study-wide findings and caveats: Per published reports, the classifier diagnosed cytomegalovirus status with high specificity and sensitivity. The authors judged a highly shared variant cluster likely a sequencing artifact.

This rearrangement joins TRBV14 to TRBJ1-2; possible D gene TRBD1, 5 bases. The sequence derives from a man under 40 in good health and CMV-seropositive. Sequenced sample: PBMCs. CDR3 sequence (DNA): TGTGCCAGCAGCCAAGATCCGGCAGGGAATGGCTACACCTTC. This translates into CASSQDPAGNGYTF.